The rows below give T cell receptor beta chains drawn from one sample of a study of regulatory T cells in long-lasting Graves disease. TCRdb analysed the multiplex PCR reads with MiXCR anew, one entry per CDR3 protein. The table records under 400,000 distinct CDR3 sequences, over 15% of them present only once. The sample also formed part of further work on T cells in Graves' hyperthyroidism and ophthalmopathy.

The sample in question was peripheral blood mononuclear cells (PBMCs), obtained at new diagnosis, from a patient treated with antithyroid drugs. These receptors were collected from a middle-aged man with Graves disease. Both conserved end residues are part of each CDR3. D genes are given only for firm matches. Part of the rows lack a size; the others show once, few, many or a class for expanded clones.

cdr3_aa: CASSYFPGAGELFF
cdr3_nt: TGTGCCAGCAGTTACTTCCCGGGGGCCGGGGAGCTGTTTTTT
clone_size: .
d_call: .
j_call: TRBJ2-2
v_call: TRBV6-5

cdr3_aa: CSALGRTPYNEQFF
cdr3_nt: TGCAGTGCCCTCGGACGGACACCTTACAATGAGCAGTTCTTC
clone_size: many
d_call: .
j_call: TRBJ2-1
v_call: TRBV20-1

cdr3_aa: CSASERQAYQPQHF
cdr3_nt: TGCAGTGCTAGTGAAAGACAGGCGTATCAGCCCCAGCATTTT
clone_size: .
d_call: .
j_call: TRBJ1-5
v_call: TRBV20-1

cdr3_aa: CASSYSAEVPRDRGLLAKNIQYF
cdr3_nt: TGTGCCAGCAGTTACTCCGCCGAGGTTCCGAGGGACAGGGGGCTCCTCGCCAAAAACATTCAGTACTTC
clone_size: many
d_call: TRBD1
j_call: TRBJ2-4
v_call: TRBV6-2/TRBV6-3

cdr3_aa: CASSLALLAGAGGEQFF
cdr3_nt: TGTGCCAGCAGCTTAGCGCTCCTAGCGGGCGCGGGGGGTGAGCAGTTCTTC
clone_size: .
d_call: TRBD2
j_call: TRBJ2-1
v_call: TRBV7-6

cdr3_aa: CSALGRSQETQYF
cdr3_nt: TGCAGTGCATTAGGGCGGAGCCAAGAGACCCAGTACTTC
clone_size: many
d_call: .
j_call: TRBJ2-5
v_call: TRBV20-1

cdr3_aa: CASSRGWAEGDQETQYF
cdr3_nt: TGCGCCAGCAGCCGCGGGTGGGCAGAGGGAGACCAAGAGACCCAGTACTTC
clone_size: few
d_call: .
j_call: TRBJ2-5
v_call: TRBV5-1

cdr3_aa: CASSYTLKGAAFNYGYTF
cdr3_nt: TGTGCCAGCAGTTATACCTTAAAGGGGGCAGCCTTTAACTATGGCTACACCTTC
clone_size: many
d_call: TRBD1
j_call: TRBJ1-2
v_call: TRBV6-5

cdr3_aa: CASSWEPFRQASSYEQYF
cdr3_nt: TGCGCCAGCAGCTGGGAACCCTTTCGACAGGCTAGCTCCTACGAGCAGTACTTC
clone_size: many
d_call: .
j_call: TRBJ2-7
v_call: TRBV5-1

cdr3_aa: CASSPQRELYEQYF
cdr3_nt: TGTGCCAGCAGCCCACAGCGGGAGCTATACGAGCAGTACTTC
clone_size: .
d_call: TRBD2
j_call: TRBJ2-7
v_call: TRBV7-2

cdr3_aa: CASSLLSTGGRTDTQYF
cdr3_nt: TGCGCCAGCAGCTTGCTCTCTACCGGGGGACGCACAGATACGCAGTATTTT
clone_size: few
d_call: .
j_call: TRBJ2-3
v_call: TRBV5-1

cdr3_aa: CASSLGGTVPLEQYF
cdr3_nt: TGTGCCAGCAGCTTAGGAGGGACAGTCCCTTTGGAGCAGTACTTC
clone_size: many
d_call: TRBD1
j_call: TRBJ2-7
v_call: TRBV11-2